This is a list of T cell receptor beta chains from one sample in a study of T cells in Graves' hyperthyroidism and ophthalmopathy. TCRdb passed the multiplex PCR reads through MiXCR, listing each CDR3 protein once. This table has about 52,000 distinct CDR3 sequences, under 50% appearing once. The specimen was blood. The receptors come from a woman aged 50 to 65 with Graves' ophthalmopathy. The CDR3 runs from the conserved cysteine through the conserved F or W. D genes are given only for firm matches. Size is omitted from some rows. Given values are once, few, many or a class for expanded clones.

v_call	clone_size	j_call	d_call	cdr3_aa	cdr3_nt
TRBV19	.	TRBJ2-7	TRBD2	CASSIRGTSGSYEQYF	TGTGCCAGTAGTATTAGGGGGACTAGCGGCTCCTACGAGCAGTACTTC
TRBV15	medium-sized	TRBJ2-7	.	CATSRDGGPYEQYF	TGTGCCACCAGCAGAGATGGGGGACCTTACGAGCAGTACTTC
TRBV20-1	many	TRBJ2-5	TRBD1	CSAREGTVTAQTQYF	TGCAGTGCTAGGGAAGGGACAGTAACGGCTCAGACCCAGTACTTC
TRBV6-1	.	TRBJ1-5	.	CADLAGGYTDTQHF	TGTGCCGACCTTGCGGGGGGCTACACAGATACGCAGCATTTT
TRBV15	.	TRBJ1-5	.	CATSSQGNQPQHF	TGTGCCACCAGCAGTCAGGGGAATCAGCCCCAGCATTTT
TRBV5-6	.	TRBJ1-2	TRBD1	CASSRTGCVYGYTF	TGTGCCAGCAGCCGGACAGGGTGCGTCTATGGCTACACCTTC
TRBV7-9	many	TRBJ2-5	.	CASSLTGLQETQYF	TGTGCCAGCAGCTTAACAGGGCTCCAAGAGACCCAGTACTTC
TRBV20-1	once	TRBJ1-2	.	CSVFDRSNYGYTF	TGCAGTGTTTTTGACAGGTCTAACTATGGCTACACCTTC
TRBV12-3/TRBV12-4	many	TRBJ2-1	TRBD2	CASSSTTSGSYNEQFF	TGTGCCAGCAGTTCTACTACTAGCGGGAGCTACAATGAGCAGTTCTTC
TRBV7-2	.	TRBJ2-6	.	CASSRFTGTGANAPTF	TGTGCCAGCAGCCGCTTCACAGGGACTGGGGCCAACGCCCCGACTTTC
TRBV30	few	TRBJ2-7	.	CAWQSGAYEQYF	TGTGCCTGGCAAAGCGGCGCCTACGAGCAGTACTTC
TRBV5-6	few	TRBJ1-5	TRBD1	CASSTWTGETQHF	TGTGCTAGCAGCACGTGGACAGGCGAGACCCAGCATTTT
TRBV5-1	many	TRBJ2-5	TRBD2	CASSPTSGQETQYF	TGCGCCAGCAGCCCGACTAGCGGGCAAGAGACCCAGTACTTC
TRBV20-1	many	TRBJ2-7	TRBD1	CSARDFLRPGGSYEQYF	TGCAGTGCTAGAGATTTTCTCCGGCCAGGGGGCTCCTACGAGCAGTACTTC
TRBV24-1	.	TRBJ2-1	TRBD2	CATSDFMASGSNNEQFF	TGTGCCACCAGTGATTTTATGGCTAGCGGAAGCAACAATGAGCAGTTCTTC
TRBV28	few	TRBJ2-4	TRBD2	CASSPSRGGNIQYF	TGTGCCAGCAGTCCTTCTCGGGGAGGGAACATTCAGTACTTC
TRBV7-3	.	TRBJ2-3	TRBD2	CASSPSGGAKGYNEQYF	TGTGCCAGCAGCCCTAGCGGGGGGGCCAAGGGCTACAATGAGCAGTATTTT
TRBV6-5	.	TRBJ2-3	.	CASSYSAGQYNEQYF	TGTGCCAGCAGTTACTCAGCGGGACAGTACAATGAGCAGTATTTT
TRBV7-6	.	TRBJ2-7	TRBD1	CASSLTSGTGGYEQYF	TGTGCCAGCAGCTTAACCTCCGGGACAGGGGGTTACGAGCAGTACTTC
TRBV6-1	few	TRBJ2-1	TRBD2	CASSGPSRGRGLAGLYNEQFF	TGTGCCAGCAGTGGGCCGAGCAGGGGGCGCGGACTAGCGGGACTATACAATGAGCAGTTCTTC
TRBV2	.	TRBJ2-5	.	CASSESLYF	TGTGCCAGCAGTGAGAGTTTGTACTTC
TRBV2	.	TRBJ1-2	TRBD1	CAVQQGPGYTF	TGTGCGGTCCAACAGGGGCCCGGCTACACCTTC
TRBV28	few	TRBJ1-1	.	CASSWAGEAFF	TGTGCCAGCAGTTGGGCTGGGGAAGCTTTCTTT
TRBV5-8	many	TRBJ2-5	TRBD2	CASSLSLAGPSSGETQYF	TGTGCCAGCAGCTTGTCTCTAGCGGGGCCATCCTCAGGAGAGACCCAGTACTTC
TRBV6-6	many	TRBJ2-1	TRBD1	CASSSTGVGEQFF	TGTGCCAGCAGTTCGACAGGGGTGGGTGAGCAGTTCTTC
TRBV27	few	TRBJ2-3	TRBD2	CASSFRGLAEITDTQYF	TGTGCCAGCAGTTTTCGAGGACTAGCGGAAATCACAGATACGCAGTATTTT
TRBV5-6	many	TRBJ2-5	.	CASSLVGGPQETQYF	TGTGCCAGCAGCTTGGTGGGGGGGCCCCAAGAGACCCAGTACTTC
TRBV2	many	TRBJ2-5	TRBD2	CASSEPGLAGTQETQYF	TGTGCCAGCAGTGAACCTGGACTAGCGGGCACTCAGGAGACCCAGTACTTC
TRBV7-9	.	TRBJ2-7	.	CASSTDHYEQRF	TGTGCCAGCAGCACGGACCACTACGAGCAGCGCTTC
TRBV5-5	many	TRBJ2-2	.	CASSWGSAGELFF	TGTGCCAGCAGCTGGGGATCTGCCGGGGAGCTGTTTTTT
TRBV19	.	TRBJ1-5	.	CASSWSNQPQHF	TGTGCCAGTAGTTGGAGCAATCAGCCCCAGCATTTT
TRBV29-1	few	TRBJ1-1	.	CSVVHRDTEAFF	TGCAGCGTTGTTCACAGGGACACTGAAGCTTTCTTT
TRBV6-2/TRBV6-3	many	TRBJ1-2	TRBD1	CASGQGAFYGYTF	TGTGCCAGCGGACAGGGGGCATTTTATGGCTACACCTTC
TRBV6-4	few	TRBJ2-7	TRBD1	CASSHRGTAYEQYF	TGTGCCAGCAGTCACAGGGGGACCGCCTACGAGCAGTACTTC
TRBV10-3	medium-sized	TRBJ2-7	.	CAIKAAGYEQYF	TGTGCCATCAAGGCGGCCGGCTACGAGCAGTACTTC
TRBV7-8	many	TRBJ2-3	.	CASSSPYLNTDTQYF	TGTGCCAGCAGCTCGCCCTACCTGAACACAGATACGCAGTATTTT
TRBV10-3	.	TRBJ2-2	TRBD1	CAIRAGQGGTGELFF	TGTGCCATCAGAGCGGGACAGGGGGGGACCGGGGAGCTGTTTTTT
TRBV6-5	many	TRBJ2-3	TRBD2	CASTGGADTQYF	TGTGCCAGCACCGGGGGGGCCGATACGCAGTATTTT
TRBV7-3	.	TRBJ1-5	.	CASSLRMCGNQPQHF	TGTGCCAGCAGCTTAAGGATGTGTGGGAATCAGCCCCAGCATTTT
TRBV7-6	.	TRBJ2-7	.	CASSLKQNSYEQHF	TGTGCCAGCAGCTTAAAACAGAACTCCTACGAGCAGCACTTC
TRBV20-1	many	TRBJ1-5	TRBD1	CSARVGQGGQPQHF	TGCAGTGCTAGAGTGGGACAGGGGGGACAGCCCCAGCATTTT
TRBV6-5	.	TRBJ1-2	.	CASSYERGAYGYTF	TGTGCCAGCAGTTATGAGCGGGGGGCGTATGGCTACACCTTC
TRBV7-9	.	TRBJ1-2	.	CATLEGVPGYTF	TGTGCCACCCTGGAGGGGGTTCCCGGCTACACCTTC
TRBV10-3	many	TRBJ1-1	TRBD1	CASQAGDRGRDTEAFF	TGTGCCTCCCAGGCCGGGGACAGGGGGCGGGACACTGAAGCTTTCTTT
TRBV27	few	TRBJ1-1	TRBD1	CASSVGTGNTEAFF	TGTGCCAGCAGTGTTGGGACAGGGAACACTGAAGCTTTCTTT
TRBV20-1	once	TRBJ1-2	.	CSARWGSGTGSDF	.
TRBV2	many	TRBJ2-7	.	CASSEWEDSYEQYF	TGTGCCAGCAGTGAATGGGAGGATTCCTACGAGCAGTACTTC
TRBV11-2	many	TRBJ2-7	TRBD1	CASSLGQGAGYEQYF	TGTGCCAGCAGCTTAGGACAGGGGGCAGGGTACGAGCAGTACTTC
TRBV5-1	many	TRBJ1-4	.	CASSPRSDTSEKLFF	TGCGCCAGCAGCCCCCGATCGGACACTTCTGAAAAACTGTTTTTT
TRBV6-1	many	TRBJ2-1	.	CASSEGPGNNEQFF	TGTGCCAGCAGTGAGGGCCCGGGGAACAATGAGCAGTTCTTC
TRBV5-6	once	TRBJ2-5	.	CASSLAAPQETQYF	TGTGCCAGCAGCTTAGCGGCGCCCCAAGAGACCCAGTACTTC
TRBV2	.	TRBJ2-3	.	CASRIRKGVNTDTQYF	TGTGCCAGCAGAATAAGAAAGGGGGTTAACACAGATACGCAGTATTTT
TRBV7-3	once	TRBJ2-3	.	CASSQGGGRTDTQYF	TGCGCCAGCAGCCAAGGAGGGGGCCGCACAGATACGCAGTATTTT
TRBV4-1	.	TRBJ2-5	.	CASSQIKTGEQETQYF	TGCGCCAGCAGCCAAATAAAGACCGGGGAACAAGAGACCCAGTACTTC
TRBV12-3/TRBV12-4	many	TRBJ2-7	TRBD1	CASSPLTGGEEQYF	TGTGCCAGCAGTCCCCTAACAGGGGGAGAGGAGCAGTACTTC
TRBV2	many	TRBJ2-5	TRBD1	CASGGQGGWGTQYF	TGTGCGAGCGGGGGACAGGGGGGGTGGGGGACCCAGTACTTC
TRBV4-3	.	TRBJ2-4	TRBD2	CASSQEPPGGDNIQYF	TGCGCCAGCAGCCAGGAACCCCCGGGGGGGGATAACATTCAGTACTTC
TRBV7-9	many	TRBJ2-7	TRBD1	CASSSKLRTGESYEQYF	TGTGCCAGCAGCTCGAAACTTCGGACAGGGGAATCCTACGAGCAGTACTTC
TRBV11-2	many	TRBJ1-2	.	CASSLDRDVVGYTF	TGTGCCAGCAGCTTAGACAGGGATGTCGTTGGCTACACCTTC
TRBV7-8	.	TRBJ2-2	TRBD2	CASSPSGNTGELFF	TGTGCCAGCAGCCCTAGCGGGAACACCGGGGAGCTGTTTTTT